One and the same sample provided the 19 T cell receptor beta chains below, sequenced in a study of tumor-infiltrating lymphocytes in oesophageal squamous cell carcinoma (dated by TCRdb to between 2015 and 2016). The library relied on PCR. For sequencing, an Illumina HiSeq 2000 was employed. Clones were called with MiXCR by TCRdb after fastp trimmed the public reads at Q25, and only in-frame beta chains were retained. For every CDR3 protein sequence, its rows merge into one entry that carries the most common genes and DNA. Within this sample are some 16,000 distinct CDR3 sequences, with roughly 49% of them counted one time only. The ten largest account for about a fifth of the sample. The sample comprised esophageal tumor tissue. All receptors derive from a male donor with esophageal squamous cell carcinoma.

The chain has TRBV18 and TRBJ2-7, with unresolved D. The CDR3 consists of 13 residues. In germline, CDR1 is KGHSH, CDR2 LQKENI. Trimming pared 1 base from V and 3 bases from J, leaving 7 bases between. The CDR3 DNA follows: TGTGCCAGCTCACCACGGGGAAACTACGAGCAGTACTTC. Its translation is CASSPRGNYEQYF.

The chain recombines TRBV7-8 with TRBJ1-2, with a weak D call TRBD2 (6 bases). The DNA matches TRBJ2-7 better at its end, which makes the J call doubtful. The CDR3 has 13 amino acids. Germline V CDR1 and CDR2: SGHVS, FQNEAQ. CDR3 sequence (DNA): TGTGCCAGCAGCTCCCTAGCGTCCTACGAGCAGTACTTC. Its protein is CASSSLASYEQYF.

This chain's CDR3 is CASSDSWNSPLHF. CDR3 coding DNA: TGTGCCAGTTCGGACAGTTGGAATTCACCCCTCCACTTT. The chain uses TRBV28 and TRBJ1-6; possibly TRBD1 for D (6 bases). V lost 9 bases and J lost 7, with 13 bases in between. The germline CDR1 and CDR2 sequences are MDHEN and SYDVKM. The CDR3 totals 13 residues. Full variable domain (outside the CDR3, taken from reference TRBV28 and TRBJ1-6): DVKVTQSSRYLVKRTGEKVFLECVQDMDHENMFWYRQDPGLGLRLIYFSYDVKMKEKGDIPEGYSVSREKKERFSLILESASTNQTSMYLCASSDSWNSPLHFGNGTRLTVT.

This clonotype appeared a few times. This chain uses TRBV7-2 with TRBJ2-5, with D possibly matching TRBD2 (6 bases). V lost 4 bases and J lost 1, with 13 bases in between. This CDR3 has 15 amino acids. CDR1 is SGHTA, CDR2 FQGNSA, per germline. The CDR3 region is CASSSTRGVQETQYF. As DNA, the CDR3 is TGTGCCAGCAGCTCGACGCGGGGAGTCCAAGAGACCCAGTACTTC.

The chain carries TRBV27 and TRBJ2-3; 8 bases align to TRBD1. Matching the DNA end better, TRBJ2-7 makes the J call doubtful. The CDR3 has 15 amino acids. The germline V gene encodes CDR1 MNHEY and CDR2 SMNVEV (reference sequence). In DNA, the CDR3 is TGTGCCAGCAGTTATTCGGGACAGGTGACCTACGAGCAGTACTTC. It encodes CASSYSGQVTYEQYF.

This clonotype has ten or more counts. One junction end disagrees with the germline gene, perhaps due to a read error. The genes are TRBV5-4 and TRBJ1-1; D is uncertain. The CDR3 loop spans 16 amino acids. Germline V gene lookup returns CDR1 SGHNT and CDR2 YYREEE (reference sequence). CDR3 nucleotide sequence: TGCGCCAGCAGCTTGGTACTGGGCATCGTGAACACTGAAGCTTTCTTT. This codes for CASSLVLGIVNTEAFF.

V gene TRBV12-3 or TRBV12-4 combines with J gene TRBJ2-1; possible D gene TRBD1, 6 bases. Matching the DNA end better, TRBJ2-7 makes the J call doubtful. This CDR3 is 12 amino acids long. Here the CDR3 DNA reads TGTGCCAGCAGCTGGACAGTTCGCGAGCAGTACTTC. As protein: CASSWTVREQYF.

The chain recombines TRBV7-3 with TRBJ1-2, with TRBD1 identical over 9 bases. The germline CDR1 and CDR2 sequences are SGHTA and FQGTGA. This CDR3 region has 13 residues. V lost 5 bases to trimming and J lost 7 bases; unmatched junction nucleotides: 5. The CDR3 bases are TGTGCCAGCAGCGCGGGGACAGGGCTTGGCTACACCTTC. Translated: CASSAGTGLGYTF.

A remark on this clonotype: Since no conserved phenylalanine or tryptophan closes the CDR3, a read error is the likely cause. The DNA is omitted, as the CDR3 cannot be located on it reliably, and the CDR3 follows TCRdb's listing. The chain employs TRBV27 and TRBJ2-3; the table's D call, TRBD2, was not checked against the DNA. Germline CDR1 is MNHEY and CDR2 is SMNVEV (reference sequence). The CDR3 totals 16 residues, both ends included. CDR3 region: CASSRRGADNEQYFGP.

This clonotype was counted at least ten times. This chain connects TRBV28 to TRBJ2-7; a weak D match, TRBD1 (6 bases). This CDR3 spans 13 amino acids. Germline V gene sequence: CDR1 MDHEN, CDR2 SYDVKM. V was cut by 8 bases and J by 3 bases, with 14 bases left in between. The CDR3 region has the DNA TGTGCCAGCGGATACCGGGACAACTACGAGCAGTACTTC. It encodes CASGYRDNYEQYF.

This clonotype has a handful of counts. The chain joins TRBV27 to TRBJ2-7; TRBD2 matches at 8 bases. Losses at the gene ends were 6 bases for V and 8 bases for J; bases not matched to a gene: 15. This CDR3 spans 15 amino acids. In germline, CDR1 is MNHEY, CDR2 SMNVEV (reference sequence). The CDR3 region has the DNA TGTGCCAGCAGCTACCCGGGACTAGGGGTCTTGAAGCAGTACTTC. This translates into CASSYPGLGVLKQYF.

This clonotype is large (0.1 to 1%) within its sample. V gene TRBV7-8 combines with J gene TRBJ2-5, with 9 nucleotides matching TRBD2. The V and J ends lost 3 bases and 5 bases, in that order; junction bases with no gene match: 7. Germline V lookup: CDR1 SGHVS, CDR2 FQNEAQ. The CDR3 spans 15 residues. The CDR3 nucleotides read TGTGCCAGCAGCTTGGATAGCGGGAGTGCTGAGACCCAGTACTTC. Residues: CASSLDSGSAETQYF.

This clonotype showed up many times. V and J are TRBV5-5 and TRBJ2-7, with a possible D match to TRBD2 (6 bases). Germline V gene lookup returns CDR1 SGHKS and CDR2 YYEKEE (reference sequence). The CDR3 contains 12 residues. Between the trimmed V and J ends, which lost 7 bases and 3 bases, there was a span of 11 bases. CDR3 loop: CASRRGFYEQYF. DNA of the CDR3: TGTGCCAGCCGCCGGGGGTTCTACGAGCAGTACTTC.

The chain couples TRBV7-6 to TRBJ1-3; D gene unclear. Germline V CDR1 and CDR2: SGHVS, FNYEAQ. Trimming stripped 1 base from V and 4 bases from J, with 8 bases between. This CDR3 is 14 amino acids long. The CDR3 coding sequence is TGTGCCAGCAGCTTAGACCAGAGAGGAAACACCATATATTTT. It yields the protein CASSLDQRGNTIYF. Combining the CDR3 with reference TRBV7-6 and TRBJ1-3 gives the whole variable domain GAGVSQSPRYKVTKRGQDVALRCDPISGHVSLYWYRQALGQGPEFLTYFNYEAQQDKSGLPNDRFSAERPEGSISTLTIQRTEQRDSAMYRCASSLDQRGNTIYFGEGSWLTVV.

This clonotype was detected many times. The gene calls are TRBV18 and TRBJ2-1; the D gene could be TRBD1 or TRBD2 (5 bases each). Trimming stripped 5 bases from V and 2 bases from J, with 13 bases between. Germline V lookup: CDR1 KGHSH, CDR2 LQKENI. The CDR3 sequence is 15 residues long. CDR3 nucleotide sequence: TGTGCCAGCTCATCGGGGACCGGAGCCTACAATGAGCAGTTCTTC. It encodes CASSSGTGAYNEQFF.

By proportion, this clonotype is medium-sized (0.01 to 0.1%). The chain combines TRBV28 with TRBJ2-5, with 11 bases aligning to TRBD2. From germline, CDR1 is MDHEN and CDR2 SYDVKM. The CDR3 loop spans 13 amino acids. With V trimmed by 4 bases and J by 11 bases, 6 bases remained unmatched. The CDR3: CASSWGTSGEQYF. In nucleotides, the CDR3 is TGTGCCAGCAGTTGGGGGACTAGCGGTGAGCAGTACTTC.

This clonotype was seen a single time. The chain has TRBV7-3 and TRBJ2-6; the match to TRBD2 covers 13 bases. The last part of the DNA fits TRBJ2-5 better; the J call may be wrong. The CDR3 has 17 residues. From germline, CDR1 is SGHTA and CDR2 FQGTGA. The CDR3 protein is CASSPNSLAGGSVAQYF. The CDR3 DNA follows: TGTGCCAGCAGCCCCAACTCACTAGCGGGAGGGTCCGTGGCCCAGTACTTC.

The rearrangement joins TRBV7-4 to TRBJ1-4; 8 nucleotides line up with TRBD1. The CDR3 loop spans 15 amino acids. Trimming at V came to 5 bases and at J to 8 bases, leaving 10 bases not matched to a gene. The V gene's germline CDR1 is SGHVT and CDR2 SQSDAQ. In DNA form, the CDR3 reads TGTGCCAGCAGCCTAACGCAGGGGGCAGGAGAAAAACTGTTTTTT. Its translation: CASSLTQGAGEKLFF.

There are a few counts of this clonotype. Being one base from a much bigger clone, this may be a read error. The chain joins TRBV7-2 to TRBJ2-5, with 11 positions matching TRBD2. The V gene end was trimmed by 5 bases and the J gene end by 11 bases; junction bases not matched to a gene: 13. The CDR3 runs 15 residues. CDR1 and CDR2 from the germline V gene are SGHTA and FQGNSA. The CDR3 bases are TGTGCCAGCAGCACCCGGACTAGCGGGTACAATGAGCAGTACTTC. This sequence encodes CASSTRTSGYNEQYF.